This section outlines one TCR beta chain sequence together with its context. Its antigen remains unidentified. V dropped 1 base and J dropped 3 bases, with 10 bases sitting between them. Germline V gene sequence: CDR1 MDHEN, CDR2 SYDVKM. The CDR3 loop spans 15 amino acids. Produced via immunoSEQ multiplex PCR; TCRdb's table is partial and in-frame only. There are about 64,000 clones in the sample; around nine tenths occur only once, and around 1.8% lies in the top ten. Donors were drawn from the approximately 110-subject validation cohort, separate from the 666-subject first cohort. The data are from a study of cytomegalovirus exposure and HLA in healthy donors. Study background: The use of the same platform for the 90 to 150 validation repertoires and the 666 first-cohort repertoires was reported by a later analysis. Study observations and caveats: Rare TCR sequences dominated, though some public TCRs recurred in many donors. Subsequent analysis showed first-cohort TCR clusters tending to co-occur in 120 validation repertoires.

This chain uses TRBV28 with TRBJ2-1, with D possibly being TRBD2 (6 bases). The TCR sequence derives from a woman younger than 35 in good health and CMV-seronegative. Sequences were obtained from PBMCs. CDR3 nucleotides: TGTGCCAGCAGTTTATCCAGCGGGTACTACAATGAGCAGTTCTTC. Translation: CASSLSSGYYNEQFF. The full variable domain, in which reference TRBV28 and TRBJ2-1 provide the parts outside the CDR3, is DVKVTQSSRYLVKRTGEKVFLECVQDMDHENMFWYRQDPGLGLRLIYFSYDVKMKEKGDIPEGYSVSREKKERFSLILESASTNQTSMYLCASSLSSGYYNEQFFGPGTRLTVL.